Each of the 9 T cell receptor beta chains below was sequenced from the same sample in a study of T cell responses to AZD1222 COVID-19 vaccine. Using immunoSEQ multiplex PCR, the repertoire was profiled, and TCRdb retains in-frame clones only, with some absent. There are about 110,000 clones in the sample; 90% to 95% occur only once, and roughly 7% lies in the top ten. The input for sequencing was peripheral blood, taken on day 0 of AZD1222 vaccination. All receptors come from an adult in good health.

CDR3 coding DNA: TGCGCCAGCAGCTTGGAGGGGAGGAACACTGAAGCTTTCTTT. Protein: CASSLEGRNTEAFF. V gene TRBV5-1 combines with J gene TRBJ1-1, with a weak D call TRBD1 (5 bases). Germline loops: CDR1 SGHRS, CDR2 YFSETQ. V was shortened by 0 bases and J by 1 base, with 7 bases between the two germline ends. There are 14 residues in the CDR3.

The chain links TRBV30 to TRBJ1-5; D is ambiguous. The germline gives CDR1 GTSNPN, CDR2 SVGIG (reference sequence). The CDR3 consists of 13 residues. The ends were cut back, 4 bases at V and 5 bases at J, with 12 bases in the middle. CDR3 DNA sequence: TGTGCCTGGAACCCGAGGTTTGATCAGCCCCAGCATTTT. Protein sequence: CAWNPRFDQPQHF.

This clone was recorded once. V is TRBV30 and J is TRBJ2-7, with D unclear. The CDR3 runs to 12 residues. Germline values: CDR1 GTSNPN, CDR2 SVGIG (reference sequence). V was cut by 3 bases and J by 3 bases, with 9 bases left in between. CDR3: CAWRAENYEQYF. In nucleotides, the CDR3 is TGTGCCTGGAGGGCCGAGAACTACGAGCAGTACTTC.

V gene TRBV30 combines with J gene TRBJ1-1; a possible D gene is TRBD1 (6 bases). CDR1 and CDR2 from the germline V gene are GTSNPN and SVGIG (reference sequence). Trimming removed 0 bases at V and 2 bases at J, with 10 bases between. The CDR3 contains 14 residues. CDR3 DNA sequence: TGTGCCTGGAGTGTTCAACAGGGTAACACTGAAGCTTTCTTT. Translated, it gives CAWSVQQGNTEAFF. The variable domain in full, with the rest retrieved from reference TRBV30 and TRBJ1-1, is SQTIHQWPATLVQPVGSPLSLECTVEGTSNPNLYWYRQAAGRGLQLLFYSVGIGQISSEVPQNLSASRPQDRQFILSSKKLLLSDSGFYLCAWSVQQGNTEAFFGQGTRLTVV.

Written as DNA, the CDR3 is TGTGCCACCATGGAAACTAGCGGGAGCCCCGATTCCTACAATGAGCAGTTCTTC. As protein: CATMETSGSPDSYNEQFF. V gene TRBV15 combines with J gene TRBJ2-1; 11 bases map to TRBD2. Germline V lookup: CDR1 LNHNV, CDR2 YYDKDF (reference sequence). Losses at the gene ends were 7 bases for V and 1 base for J; bases not matched to a gene: 12. CDR3 length: 18 amino acids.

In its sample, this clone was seen once. In DNA form, the CDR3 reads TGCGCCAGCAGCTTGCAGGGACAGGGGGGTAATTCACCCCTCCACTTT. It encodes CASSLQGQGGNSPLHF. The chain employs TRBV5-1 and TRBJ1-6; 11 nucleotides align to TRBD1. The J segment lost 6 bases and the V segment lost 1 base, leaving 3 bases of the junction unmatched. The CDR3 is made up of 16 amino acids. Looked up from germline, CDR1 is SGHRS and CDR2 is YFSETQ.

In its sample, this clone was seen a few times. The chain is built from TRBV29-1 and TRBJ1-1; tentatively, D is TRBD1 (5 bases). The CDR3 spans 15 residues. Germline V lookup: CDR1 SQVTM, CDR2 ANQGSEA. V was shortened by 7 bases and J by 4 bases, with 22 bases between the two germline ends. This CDR3 reads CSGASGWGMGTEAFF. The CDR3 nucleotides are TGCAGCGGGGCTTCGGGGTGGGGGATGGGCACTGAAGCTTTCTTT.

The chain combines TRBV30 with TRBJ1-4; no clear D gene. The CDR3 is 11 amino acids. Germline V CDR1 and CDR2: GTSNPN, SVGIG (reference sequence). Deletions cut 2 bases from V and 14 bases from J, with 12 bases between. The DNA of the CDR3 is TGTGCCTGGAGTCGGGGTGGTCGGCTGTTTTTT. Its protein is CAWSRGGRLFF.

The rearrangement uses TRBV18 and TRBJ1-2; 10 nucleotides match TRBD1. The trim removed 4 bases at V and 2 bases at J, leaving 10 bases unmatched. The CDR3 is 17 residues long. Looked up from germline, CDR1 is KGHSH and CDR2 is LQKENI. The CDR3 loop is CASSLTGTGATNYGYTF. CDR3 DNA: TGTGCCAGCTCACTAACAGGGACAGGGGCCACGAACTATGGCTACACCTTC.